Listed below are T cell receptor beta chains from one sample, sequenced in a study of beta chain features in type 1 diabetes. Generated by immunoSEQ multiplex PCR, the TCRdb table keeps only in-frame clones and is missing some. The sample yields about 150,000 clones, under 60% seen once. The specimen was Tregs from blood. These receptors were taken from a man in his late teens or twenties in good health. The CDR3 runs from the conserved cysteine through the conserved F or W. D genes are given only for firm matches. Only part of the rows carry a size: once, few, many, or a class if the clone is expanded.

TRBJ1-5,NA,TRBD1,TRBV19,CASSIETGGVGQPQHF,TGTGCCAGTAGTATAGAGACAGGGGGCGTCGGTCAGCCCCAGCATTTT
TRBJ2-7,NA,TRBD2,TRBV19,CASSMTSGRGSYEQYF,TGTGCCAGTAGTATGACTAGCGGGAGAGGGTCCTACGAGCAGTACTTC
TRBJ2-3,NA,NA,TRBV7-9,CASSIRVWRGRGTDTQYF,TGTGCCAGCAGCATTAGAGTTTGGCGGGGGCGAGGCACAGATACGCAGTATTTT
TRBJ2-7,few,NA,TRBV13,CASSLVTYEQYF,TGTGCCAGCAGCTTAGTTACCTACGAGCAGTACTTC
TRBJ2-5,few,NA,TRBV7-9,CASSLGGRRETQYF,TGTGCCAGCAGCTTAGGAGGAAGGAGAGAGACCCAGTACTTC
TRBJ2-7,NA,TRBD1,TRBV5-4,CASYLGQGSSYEQYF,TGTGCCAGTTACTTGGGACAGGGGAGCTCCTACGAGCAGTACTTC
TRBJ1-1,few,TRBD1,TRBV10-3,CAISKTQGAAEAFF,TGTGCCATCAGTAAAACTCAGGGGGCTGCTGAAGCTTTCTTT
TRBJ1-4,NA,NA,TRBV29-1,CSVAATNEKLFF,TGCAGCGTTGCGGCAACTAATGAAAAACTGTTTTTT
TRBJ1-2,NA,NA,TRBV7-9,CASSPGGSGYTF,TGTGCCAGCAGTCCCGGCGGGAGCGGCTACACCTTC
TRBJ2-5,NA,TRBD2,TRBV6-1,CASSEGGRAAETQYF,TGTGCCAGCAGTGAAGGCGGGAGGGCTGCAGAGACCCAGTACTTC
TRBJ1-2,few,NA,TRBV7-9,CASSFSRVNYGYTF,TGTGCCAGCAGCTTTTCGAGGGTTAACTATGGCTACACCTTC
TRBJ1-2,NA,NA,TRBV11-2,CASSLGFSAVGYTF,TGTGCCAGCAGCTTAGGGTTCAGCGCGGTTGGCTACACCTTC
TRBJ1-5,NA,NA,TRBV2,CASSRTGTRSDPQHF,TGTGCCAGCAGTAGGACCGGGACTAGATCCGATCCCCAGCATTTT
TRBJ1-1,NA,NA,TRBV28,CASSLWLGGNTEAFF,TGTGCCAGCAGTTTATGGCTGGGGGGGAACACTGAAGCTTTCTTT
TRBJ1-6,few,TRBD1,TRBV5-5,CASKTGTGELSPLHF,TGTGCCAGCAAGACCGGGACAGGGGAGTTGTCACCCCTCCACTTT
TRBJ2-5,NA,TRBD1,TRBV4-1,CASSPGQVGETQYF,TGCGCCAGCAGCCCCGGACAGGTTGGAGAGACCCAGTACTTC
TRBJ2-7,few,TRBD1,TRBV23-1,CASSQLVGDRTRLEDYEQYF,TGCGCCAGCAGTCAATTAGTCGGGGACAGAACCCGACTCGAAGACTACGAGCAGTACTTC
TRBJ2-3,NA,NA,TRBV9,CASSVAVAGGTDTQYF,TGTGCCAGCAGCGTAGCCGTTGCGGGCGGCACAGATACGCAGTATTTT
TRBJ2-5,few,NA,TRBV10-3,CANQRQPEETQYF,TGTGCCAACCAGAGACAACCGGAAGAGACCCAGTACTTC
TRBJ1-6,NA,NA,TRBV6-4,CASSPRPSSPLHF,TGTGCCAGCAGCCCGCGGCCCAGTTCACCCCTCCACTTT
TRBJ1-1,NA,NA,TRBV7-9,CASSLSLSTKAFF,TGTGCCAGCAGCTTAAGCTTGAGTACGAAAGCTTTCTTT
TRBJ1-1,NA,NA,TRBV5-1,CASSFIQNTEAFF,TGCGCCAGCAGCTTTATACAGAACACTGAAGCTTTCTTT
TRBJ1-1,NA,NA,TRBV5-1,CASSLAGSANTEAFF,TGCGCCAGCAGCTTGGCCGGGAGTGCTAACACTGAAGCTTTCTTT
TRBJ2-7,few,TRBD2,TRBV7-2,CASSLMTSGGALTYEQYF,TGTGCCAGCAGCTTAATGACTAGCGGGGGGGCCCTGACCTACGAGCAGTACTTC
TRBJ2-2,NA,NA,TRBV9,CASSVARMAHTGELFF,TGTGCCAGCAGCGTAGCTCGAATGGCACACACCGGGGAGCTGTTTTTT